Listed below are T cell receptor beta chains from one sample, sequenced in a study of T-cell memory formation after mild COVID-19. TCRdb called the 5' RACE reads again in MiXCR, with one record for every CDR3 protein. The sample contains around 200,000 distinct CDR3 sequences, 8% to 11% of which appear only once. Material for sequencing was PBMCs or a T cell subset sorted from them (not recorded which). These receptors came from a man younger than 30 who had mild COVID-19 (a few samples of this study predate the infection). Cell type and time point are not known. Both conserved end residues are part of each CDR3. A D gene is named only where the DNA matches it firmly. Not every row has a clone size; where given, it reads once, few, many or a size class.

J gene,D gene,V gene,clone size,CDR3 protein,CDR3 DNA
TRBJ1-2,NA,TRBV7-9,few,CASSRLGANYGYTF,TGTGCCAGCAGCCGCCTCGGCGCGAACTATGGCTACACCTTC
TRBJ2-6,NA,TRBV6-5,few,CASKWANVLTF,TGTGCCAGCAAATGGGCCAACGTCCTGACTTTC
TRBJ2-1,NA,TRBV6-2/TRBV6-3,NA,CATLMDLYNEQFF,TGTGCCACCTTAATGGATCTCTACAATGAGCAGTTCTTC
TRBJ2-7,TRBD1,TRBV7-6,NA,CASSSQQGQQYF,TGTGCCAGCAGCTCTCAACAGGGGCAGCAGTACTTC
TRBJ2-5,NA,TRBV5-1,few,CASSWDGHPQETQYF,TGCGCCAGCAGTTGGGACGGTCACCCTCAAGAGACCCAGTACTTC
TRBJ2-1,NA,TRBV20-1,NA,CSAREDRYNEQFF,TGCAGTGCTAGAGAAGACAGGTACAATGAGCAGTTCTTC
TRBJ2-1,NA,TRBV7-2,few,CASSLPPGLKNGQFF,TGTGCCAGCAGCCTCCCCCCGGGACTTAAGAATGGGCAGTTCTTC
TRBJ2-3,TRBD2,TRBV20-1,NA,CSVFWGGTDTQYF,TGCAGTGTGTTTTGGGGGGGGACAGATACGCAGTATTTT
TRBJ1-1,NA,TRBV7-9,many,CASSRPGHTEAFF,TGTGCCAGCAGCCGCCCCGGGCACACTGAAGCTTTCTTT
TRBJ2-7,NA,TRBV7-8,NA,CASSLAAGTSYEQYF,TGTGCCAGCAGCTTAGCGGCAGGGACCTCCTACGAGCAGTACTTC
TRBJ2-7,NA,TRBV5-5,NA,CASSLDLWIGENEQYF,TGTGCCAGCAGCTTAGATCTCTGGATCGGGGAGAACGAGCAGTACTTC
TRBJ2-3,NA,TRBV5-1,few,CASSLLRGPRNDTQYF,TGCGCCAGCAGCTTGCTCCGGGGGCCCCGCAATGATACGCAGTATTTT
TRBJ2-2,NA,TRBV2,NA,CASTGGGNTGELFF,TGTGCCAGCACCGGGGGTGGAAACACCGGGGAGCTGTTTTTT
TRBJ2-1,NA,TRBV7-2,NA,CASSLDRLVGEQFF,TGTGCCAGCAGCTTAGACCGACTAGTAGGTGAGCAGTTCTTC
TRBJ1-1,NA,TRBV20-1,NA,CSARASGNTEAFF,TGCAGTGCTAGAGCGTCGGGGAACACTGAAGCTTTCTTT
TRBJ2-5,TRBD2,TRBV28,few,CASTRGGSETQYF,TGTGCCAGCACCCGGGGGGGGTCAGAGACCCAGTACTTC
TRBJ2-3,NA,TRBV7-2,NA,CASSLALEIDTQYF,TGTGCCAGCAGCTTAGCGCTGGAGATAGATACGCAGTATTTT
TRBJ2-5,NA,TRBV7-2,few,CASSLGRGPQETQYF,TGTGCCAGCAGCTTAGGGAGGGGTCCCCAAGAGACCCAGTACTTC
TRBJ1-1,NA,TRBV5-1,many,CASSLQGYRTEAFF,TGCGCCAGCAGCCTCCAGGGGTACCGCACTGAAGCTTTCTTT
TRBJ1-2,TRBD1,TRBV7-9,few,CASSFRPQGGYGYTF,TGTGCCAGCAGCTTCCGTCCACAGGGGGGCTATGGCTACACCTTC
TRBJ1-1,TRBD1,TRBV7-3,NA,CASSFGGDRGTEAFF,TGTGCCAGCAGCTTTGGGGGTGACAGGGGGACTGAAGCTTTCTTT
TRBJ2-1,NA,TRBV4-2,few,CASSHPRDQNWKFF,TGTGCCAGCAGCCACCCGAGGGACCAAAACTGGAAGTTCTTC
TRBJ2-7,NA,TRBV2,NA,CASSEGGTFEYF,TGTGCCAGCTCAGAGGGAGGGACATTTGAGTACTTC
TRBJ1-4,NA,TRBV4-3,many,CASSQDMGMRLFF,TGCGCCAGCAGCCAAGATATGGGGATGAGGCTGTTTTTT
TRBJ1-1,NA,TRBV7-2,few,CASSSRKIARSNTEAFF,TGTGCCAGCAGCTCCCGAAAAATAGCCCGATCTAACACTGAAGCTTTCTTT
TRBJ2-5,TRBD1,TRBV5-1,NA,CASRTIPGTAKETQYF,TGCGCCAGCAGGACTATACCCGGGACAGCAAAAGAGACCCAGTACTTC
TRBJ1-1,TRBD1,TRBV28,few,CASRLETGGTAEAFF,TGTGCCAGCAGGCTCGAAACAGGGGGCACTGCTGAAGCTTTCTTT
TRBJ1-1,NA,TRBV4-1,few,CASSQVRGASNTEAFF,TGCGCCAGCAGCCAAGTTCGAGGGGCTTCGAACACTGAAGCTTTCTTT
TRBJ2-4,NA,TRBV23-1,many,CASSQSERSRGQDIQYF,TGCGCCAGCAGTCAATCAGAACGCAGCCGGGGCCAGGACATTCAGTACTTC
TRBJ2-7,TRBD1,TRBV5-6,few,CASRRQGEAAQYF,TGTGCCAGCCGCAGACAGGGGGAGGCCGCGCAGTACTTC
TRBJ2-7,TRBD1,TRBV19,NA,CASSIYRGQLYEQYF,TGTGCCAGTAGTATTTACAGGGGGCAACTCTACGAGCAGTACTTC
TRBJ2-2,NA,TRBV5-1,few,CASSSQGVGNTGELFF,TGCGCCAGCAGCTCACAGGGTGTCGGAAACACCGGGGAGCTGTTTTTT
TRBJ1-2,NA,TRBV20-1,few,CSARDYRLYGYTF,TGCAGTGCTAGAGATTACAGGCTCTATGGCTACACCTTC
TRBJ2-4,TRBD2,TRBV7-2,few,CASSPTSGGVDIQYF,TGTGCCAGCAGCCCCACTAGCGGGGGGGTGGACATTCAGTACTTC
TRBJ1-5,NA,TRBV25-1,NA,CASSPQGWQPQHF,TGTGCCAGCAGCCCACAGGGTTGGCAGCCCCAGCATTTT
TRBJ2-1,TRBD2,TRBV12-3/TRBV12-4,NA,CASSISSGGFYNEQFF,TGTGCCAGCAGCATCTCTAGCGGGGGGTTCTACAATGAGCAGTTCTTC